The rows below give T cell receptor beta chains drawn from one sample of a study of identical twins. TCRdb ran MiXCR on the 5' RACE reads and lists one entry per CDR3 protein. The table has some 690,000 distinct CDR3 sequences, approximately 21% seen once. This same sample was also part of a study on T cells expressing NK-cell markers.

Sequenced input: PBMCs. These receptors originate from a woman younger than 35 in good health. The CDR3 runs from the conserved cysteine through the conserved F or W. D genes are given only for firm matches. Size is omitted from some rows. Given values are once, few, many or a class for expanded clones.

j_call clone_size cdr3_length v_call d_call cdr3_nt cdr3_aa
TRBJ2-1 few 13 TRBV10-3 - TGTGCCATCAGTGCAGGCGGGGACAATGAGCAGTTCTTC CAISAGGDNEQFF
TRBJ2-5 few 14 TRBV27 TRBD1 TGTGCCAGCACCAGGGGGCGAAGGAAAGAGACCCAGTACTTC CASTRGRRKETQYF
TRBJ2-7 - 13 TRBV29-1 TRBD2 TGCAGCGTTGCGAAACTAGCGGGCGACGAGCAGTACTTC CSVAKLAGDEQYF
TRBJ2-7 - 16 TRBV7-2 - TGTGCCAGCAGCTCAAGGACCGGGCTGGGTCAGGCCGAGCAGTACTTC CASSSRTGLGQAEQYF
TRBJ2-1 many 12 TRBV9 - TGTGCCAGCAGCGTAGCTGGCCATGAGCAGTTCTTC CASSVAGHEQFF
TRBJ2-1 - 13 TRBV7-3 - TGTGCCAGCAGCCCGACTAGGGACAATGAGCAGTTCTTC CASSPTRDNEQFF
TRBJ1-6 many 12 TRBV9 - TGTGCCAGCAGCGTGGGACATTCACCCCTCCACTTT CASSVGHSPLHF
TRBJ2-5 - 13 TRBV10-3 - TGTGCCATCAGTGAAACAGATGAAGAGACCCAGTACTTC CAISETDEETQYF
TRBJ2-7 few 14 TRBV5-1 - TGCGCCAGCAGCTCAACGCAGGGGCTGGACGAGCAGTACTTC CASSSTQGLDEQYF
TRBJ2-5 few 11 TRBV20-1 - TGCAGTGCTCTCAAAGAAGAGACCCAGTACTTC CSALKEETQYF
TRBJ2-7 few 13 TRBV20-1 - TGCAGTGCTAGAGTATCACGGAGTAACGAGCAGTACTTC CSARVSRSNEQYF
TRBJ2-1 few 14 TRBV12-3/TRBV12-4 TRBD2 TGTGCCAGCAGTTTAGGGCCGCGGGGGTCGGCGCAGTTCTTC CASSLGPRGSAQFF
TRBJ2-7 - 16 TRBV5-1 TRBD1 TGCGCCAGCAGCCTCCGGGGACAGAGGACGGTCTACGAGCAGTACTTC CASSLRGQRTVYEQYF